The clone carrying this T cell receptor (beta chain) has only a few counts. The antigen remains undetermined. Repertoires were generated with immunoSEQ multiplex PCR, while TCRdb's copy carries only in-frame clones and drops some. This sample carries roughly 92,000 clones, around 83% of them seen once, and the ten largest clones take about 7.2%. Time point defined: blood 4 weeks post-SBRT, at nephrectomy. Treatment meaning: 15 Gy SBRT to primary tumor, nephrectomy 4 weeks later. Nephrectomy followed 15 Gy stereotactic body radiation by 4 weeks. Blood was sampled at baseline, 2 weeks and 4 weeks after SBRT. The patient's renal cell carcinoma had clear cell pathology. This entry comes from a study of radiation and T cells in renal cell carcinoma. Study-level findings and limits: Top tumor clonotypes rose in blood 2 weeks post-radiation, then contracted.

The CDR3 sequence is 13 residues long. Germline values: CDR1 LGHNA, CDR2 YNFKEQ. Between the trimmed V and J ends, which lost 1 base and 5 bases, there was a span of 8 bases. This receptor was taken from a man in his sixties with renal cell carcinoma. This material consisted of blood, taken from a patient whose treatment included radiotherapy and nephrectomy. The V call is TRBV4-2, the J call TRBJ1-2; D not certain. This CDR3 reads CASSQVSGYGYTF. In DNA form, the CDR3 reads TGTGCCAGCAGCCAAGTCAGCGGATATGGCTACACCTTC.